A single sample gave rise to the 32 T cell receptor beta chains below, sequenced in a study of blood T cell repertoires in COVID-19. Clones were sequenced by immunoSEQ multiplex PCR, and TCRdb holds only the in-frame ones, with some missing. The repertoire holds approximately 150,000 clones, roughly three quarters seen once, with about 2% in the top ten. The source material was peripheral blood. These receptors were taken from a woman in her sixties with acute or convalescent COVID-19.

V usage is TRBV6-5 and J usage is TRBJ2-3; 11 positions agree with TRBD2. CDR1 is MNHEY and CDR2 is SVGAGI in the germline V gene. This CDR3 has 14 amino acids. The J segment lost 4 bases and the V segment lost 6 bases, leaving 3 bases of the junction unmatched. CDR3 protein: CASSVAGGPDTQYF. The DNA for the CDR3 is TGTGCCAGCAGCGTAGCGGGAGGGCCAGATACGCAGTATTTT.

V is TRBV5-1 and J is TRBJ2-7; tentative D call: TRBD2 (6 bases). This CDR3 has 15 residues. The germline V gene has CDR1 SGHRS and CDR2 YFSETQ. Trimming took 5 bases from V and 4 from J, leaving 19 bases between them. The CDR3 DNA follows: TGCGCCAGCAGTTTCGGGACTGACTCCCTGTACGAGCAGTACTTC. Translated, it gives CASSFGTDSLYEQYF.

V and J are TRBV7-2 and TRBJ1-5, with TRBD1 as a possible D gene (5 bases). CDR3 length: 15 residues. V was trimmed by 2 bases and J by 3 bases, leaving 11 bases between them. Germline values: CDR1 SGHTA, CDR2 FQGNSA. CDR3 loop: CASSLTGFSNQPQHF. CDR3 sequence (DNA): TGTGCCAGCAGCTTAACAGGCTTCTCCAATCAGCCCCAGCATTTT.

This clone was seen once. The CDR3 coding sequence is TGTGCCAGTAGGACACAGACAACTAATGAAAAACTGTTTTTT. Its translation is CASRTQTTNEKLFF. The chain combines TRBV19 with TRBJ1-4; D gene ambiguous. The CDR3 loop spans 14 amino acids. The germline gives CDR1 LNHDA, CDR2 SQIVND (reference sequence). V lost 6 bases and J lost 0, with 8 bases in between.

The rearrangement links TRBV10-3 to TRBJ1-2; the match to TRBD1 covers 7 bases. The V gene end was trimmed by 8 bases and the J gene end by 4 bases; junction bases not matched to a gene: 7. The CDR3 contains 13 residues. Germline-derived CDR1 and CDR2 are ENHRY and SYGVKD. In DNA, the CDR3 is TGTGCCATCCGAGGACAGGCCGCCTATGGCTACACCTTC. It is translated as CAIRGQAAYGYTF.

The V call is TRBV28, the J call TRBJ1-5; no definite D call. The germline V gene has CDR1 MDHEN and CDR2 SYDVKM. The V end lost 6 bases, the J end lost 4 bases, and 13 bases lay between the germline ends. This CDR3 spans 14 amino acids. The CDR3 protein is CASRAGGKNQPQHF. For the CDR3, the DNA is TGTGCCAGCAGGGCGGGAGGGAAAAATCAGCCCCAGCATTTT.

This clone has only one observation. An end of the junction differs from the germline gene, which may be a read error. The chain carries TRBV7-7 and TRBJ2-2; D might be TRBD2 (6 bases). This CDR3 has 15 amino acids. The germline V gene encodes CDR1 SSHAT and CDR2 FNYEAQ (reference sequence). CDR3 protein: CASSLAVGRTGELFF. The CDR3 bases are TGTGCTAGCAGCTTAGCGGTGGGGCGTACCGGGGAGCTGTTTTTT.

The V gene is TRBV27, the J gene TRBJ1-2; D uncertain. CDR1 and CDR2 from the germline V gene are MNHEY and SMNVEV (reference sequence). Trimming pared 5 bases from V and 8 bases from J, leaving 15 bases between. There are 13 residues in the CDR3. CDR3 region: CASSPRVAVGYTF. DNA of the CDR3: TGTGCCAGCAGTCCCCGGGTCGCGGTCGGCTACACCTTC.

The chain employs TRBV9 and TRBJ1-1; 8 bases are shared with TRBD1. J lost 1 base, V lost 4 bases, and 15 bases had no gene match. This CDR3 has 18 amino acids. Germline CDR1 and CDR2: SGDLS and YYNGEE. CDR3 region: CASSLQGAQVNRNTEAFF. CDR3 in DNA: TGTGCCAGCAGCCTGCAGGGGGCGCAAGTAAATAGGAACACTGAAGCTTTCTTT.

This chain connects TRBV5-1 to TRBJ2-1, with 8 bases lining up with TRBD2. From germline, CDR1 is SGHRS and CDR2 YFSETQ. V trimming: 4 bases; J trimming: 2 bases; junction bases outside the gene matches: 5. The CDR3 consists of 15 residues. CDR3: CASSHLAGTYNEQFF. The DNA for the CDR3 is TGCGCCAGCAGCCATCTAGCGGGCACCTACAATGAGCAGTTCTTC.

V gene TRBV28 combines with J gene TRBJ1-3, with 8 bases matching TRBD1. Germline CDR1 MDHEN, CDR2 SYDVKM. The CDR3 length is 15 residues. Trimming at V came to 3 bases and at J to 2 bases, leaving 3 bases not matched to a gene. The CDR3 is CASSLDRAPGNTIYF. The CDR3 DNA reads TGTGCCAGCAGTTTGGACAGGGCCCCTGGAAACACCATATATTTT.

V and J are TRBV7-9 and TRBJ2-2, with TRBD1 identical over 8 bases. The V and J ends lost 5 bases and 4 bases, in that order; junction bases with no gene match: 9. Germline V gene data show CDR1 as SEHNR and CDR2 as FQNEAQ (reference sequence). The length of the CDR3 is 16 residues. As DNA, the CDR3 is TGTGCCAGCAGCCCCTCAAGGCAGGGGGCCACCGGGGAGCTGTTTTTT. This encodes CASSPSRQGATGELFF.

The chain carries TRBV28 and TRBJ2-1; TRBD1 is a possible D gene (6 bases). The V end was cut by 9 bases, the J end by 10 bases, with 16 bases between. The CDR3 is made up of 12 amino acids. From germline, CDR1 is MDHEN and CDR2 SYDVKM. Here the CDR3 DNA reads TGTGCCAGTCAACTACAGGGTTGGGAGCAGTTCTTC. Amino acid sequence: CASQLQGWEQFF.

This chain joins TRBV4-2 and TRBJ1-1, with D perhaps matching TRBD1 (6 bases). The V gene's germline CDR1 is LGHNA and CDR2 YNFKEQ. This CDR3 comprises 15 residues. Trimming removed 2 bases from V and 0 bases from J, with 10 bases in between. CDR3 nucleotides: TGTGCCAGCAGCCAACAGACAGGAATGAACACTGAAGCTTTCTTT. Protein sequence: CASSQQTGMNTEAFF.

There are a few counts of this clone. V and J are TRBV27 and TRBJ2-1; 13 bases line up with TRBD2. Trimming took 6 bases from V and 2 from J; bases not matched to a gene: 16. Looked up from germline, CDR1 is MNHEY and CDR2 is SMNVEV (reference sequence). This CDR3 region has 20 residues. The CDR3 loop reads CASSTRLAGGTGETYNEQFF. For the CDR3, the DNA is TGTGCCAGCAGCACCAGACTAGCGGGAGGTACCGGGGAAACCTACAATGAGCAGTTCTTC.

Details on this clone: The junction does not match germline at one end; this may be a read error. This chain uses TRBV28 with TRBJ1-2; D is perhaps TRBD1 (6 bases). Germline lookup yields CDR1 MDHEN and CDR2 SYDVKM. The CDR3 runs 12 residues. The CDR3: CASSDRPLDLAF. In DNA, the CDR3 is TGTGCCAGCAGTGACAGGCCACTCGATCTCGCCTTC.

The gene calls are TRBV30 and TRBJ2-2, with D maybe TRBD1 (6 bases). The germline V gene encodes CDR1 GTSNPN and CDR2 SVGIG (reference sequence). CDR3 length: 15 amino acids. Trimming took 2 bases from V and 5 from J, leaving 15 bases between them. CDR3 protein: CAWSRDRIRTGELFF. The CDR3 coding sequence is TGTGCCTGGAGTAGAGACAGGATTCGAACCGGGGAGCTGTTTTTT.

The V call is TRBV3-1 (or the pseudogene TRBV3-2), the J call TRBJ2-1, with TRBD2 as a possible D gene (5 bases). Per germline, CDR1 LGHDT and CDR2 YNNKEL (reference sequence). The CDR3 spans 14 residues. Trimming stripped 4 bases from V and 10 bases from J, with 17 bases between. The CDR3 spells CASSPENLAGEQFF. The CDR3 nucleotides are TGTGCCAGCAGCCCAGAAAATCTAGCCGGGGAGCAGTTCTTC.

The V gene is TRBV28, the J gene TRBJ1-2, with TRBD1 matching over 9 bases. The CDR3 spans 16 residues. Germline V gene lookup returns CDR1 MDHEN and CDR2 SYDVKM. The trim removed 6 bases at V and 5 bases at J, leaving 13 bases unmatched. CDR3 region: CASRPGQGVFWYGYTF. CDR3 in DNA: TGTGCCAGCAGGCCGGGACAGGGAGTTTTTTGGTATGGCTACACCTTC.

The chain couples TRBV30 to TRBJ2-2; 13 bases match TRBD2. Looked up from germline, CDR1 is GTSNPN and CDR2 is SVGIG (reference sequence). This CDR3 contains 15 residues. Trimming removed 5 bases from V and 7 bases from J; junction bases left unmatched: 7. CDR3 in DNA: TGTGCCTGGGTGGGGACTAGCGGGATTAACGGGGAGCTGTTTTTT. It yields the protein CAWVGTSGINGELFF.

This clone was observed once. This chain uses TRBV2 with TRBJ1-1; TRBD1 matches at 9 bases. With V trimmed by 7 bases and J by 0 bases, 6 bases remained unmatched. Germline CDR1 and CDR2: SNHLY and FYNNEI. The CDR3 sequence is 15 residues long. The CDR3 loop is CASTSTGGLNTEAFF. DNA of the CDR3: TGTGCCAGCACCAGTACAGGGGGCTTGAACACTGAAGCTTTCTTT.

This chain links TRBV9 with TRBJ2-7; maybe TRBD2 (7 bases). Trimming pared 2 bases from V and 3 bases from J, leaving 18 bases between. CDR3 length: 16 residues. Germline lookup yields CDR1 SGDLS and CDR2 YYNGEE. CDR3 coding DNA: TGTGCCAGCAGCGTGGGGTCGGGGGGCGGCATCTACGAGCAGTACTTC. It is translated as CASSVGSGGGIYEQYF.

V is TRBV6-6 and J is TRBJ2-3, with D tentatively TRBD2 (6 bases). Trimming shortened V by 7 bases and J by 4 bases, and 9 bases separated the two germline ends. This CDR3 contains 12 residues. The V gene's germline CDR1 is MNHNY and CDR2 SVGAGI (reference sequence). As DNA, the CDR3 is TGTGCCAGCAATGGAGGGGCAGATACGCAGTATTTT. The encoded protein is CASNGGADTQYF.

Only a few counts were recorded for this clone. The chain links TRBV7-2 to TRBJ2-7; 7 bases line up with TRBD2. Trimming at V came to 4 bases and at J to 0 bases, leaving 6 bases not matched to a gene. Germline V gene data show CDR1 as SGHTA and CDR2 as FQGNSA. The CDR3 sequence is 15 residues long. This CDR3 is CASSSTSVRSYEQYF. Written as DNA, the CDR3 is TGTGCCAGCAGCTCCACTAGCGTTCGCTCCTACGAGCAGTACTTC.

The chain employs TRBV3-1 (or the pseudogene TRBV3-2) and TRBJ1-2; D remains ambiguous. This CDR3 comprises 13 residues. V dropped 1 base and J dropped 8 bases, with 11 bases sitting between them. In germline, CDR1 is LGHDT, CDR2 YNNKEL (reference sequence). The CDR3 DNA is TGTGCCAGCAGCCAAGTGGCTACGGGAGGCTACACCTTC. Its translation: CASSQVATGGYTF.

The rearrangement links TRBV6-5 to TRBJ2-7, with TRBD2 matching over 8 bases. CDR3 length: 13 residues. J was trimmed by 2 bases and V by 7 bases; bases with no gene match: 4. Germline-derived CDR1 and CDR2 are MNHEY and SVGAGI. The CDR3 DNA follows: TGTGCCAGCAAACCGGGACTAGCCTACGAGCAGTACTTC. Its protein product is CASKPGLAYEQYF.

The rearrangement joins TRBV7-6 to TRBJ2-1, with D tentatively TRBD1 (6 bases). V shed 5 bases and J shed 6 bases, with 20 bases lying between them. The CDR3 contains 16 residues. Germline lookup yields CDR1 SGHVS and CDR2 FNYEAQ. The CDR3 nucleotides read TGTGCCAGCAGCCCAGGGGATCTAGTAGGGGTCAATGAGCAGTTCTTC. This sequence encodes CASSPGDLVGVNEQFF.

This sequence joins TRBV5-4 and TRBJ2-2; no clear D. The CDR3 consists of 13 residues. Germline V gene sequence: CDR1 SGHNT, CDR2 YYREEE (reference sequence). V was shortened by 2 bases and J by 5 bases, with 7 bases between the two germline ends. In nucleotides, the CDR3 is TGTGCCAGCAGCTTATATTTGACCGGGGAGCTGTTTTTT. It translates to CASSLYLTGELFF.

This chain uses TRBV27 with TRBJ2-7; D is undetermined. V shed 4 bases and J shed 4 bases, with 11 bases lying between them. The CDR3 is 13 residues long. The germline gives CDR1 MNHEY, CDR2 SMNVEV (reference sequence). The CDR3 DNA follows: TGTGCCAGCAGTTCTACCCCTTTTTACGAGCAGTACTTC. Amino acids: CASSSTPFYEQYF.

The chain joins TRBV7-8 to TRBJ1-5; unclear D gene. The CDR3 covers 14 residues. Between the trimmed V and J ends, which lost 5 bases and 7 bases, there was a span of 15 bases. CDR1 and CDR2 (germline): SGHVS, FQNEAQ. The CDR3 loop reads CASSPLLIGQPQHF. The DNA for the CDR3 is TGTGCCAGCAGCCCACTATTAATAGGACAGCCCCAGCATTTT.

This chain links TRBV15 with TRBJ1-1, with D unresolved. The CDR3 contains 15 residues. V was cut by 0 bases and J by 2 bases, with 10 bases left in between. Germline assignment: CDR1 LNHNV and CDR2 YYDKDF (reference sequence). CDR3 nucleotides: TGTGCCACCAGCAGAGAGTTTGGCAGAAACACTGAAGCTTTCTTT. It codes for CATSREFGRNTEAFF. Based on the CDR3 plus reference TRBV15 and TRBJ1-1, the full variable domain is DAMVIQNPRYQVTQFGKPVTLSCSQTLNHNVMYWYQQKSSQAPKLLFHYYDKDFNNEADTPDNFQSRRPNTSFCFLDIRSPGLGDTAMYLCATSREFGRNTEAFFGQGTRLTVV.

The chain links TRBV3-1 (or the pseudogene TRBV3-2) to TRBJ1-2; perhaps TRBD1 as D (6 bases). There are 15 residues in the CDR3. Between the trimmed V and J ends, which lost 0 bases and 2 bases, there was a span of 10 bases. The germline V gene encodes CDR1 LGHDT and CDR2 YNNKEL (reference sequence). CDR3 in DNA: TGTGCCAGCAGCCAAGACGCTCAGGGGAACTATGGCTACACCTTC. Residues: CASSQDAQGNYGYTF.